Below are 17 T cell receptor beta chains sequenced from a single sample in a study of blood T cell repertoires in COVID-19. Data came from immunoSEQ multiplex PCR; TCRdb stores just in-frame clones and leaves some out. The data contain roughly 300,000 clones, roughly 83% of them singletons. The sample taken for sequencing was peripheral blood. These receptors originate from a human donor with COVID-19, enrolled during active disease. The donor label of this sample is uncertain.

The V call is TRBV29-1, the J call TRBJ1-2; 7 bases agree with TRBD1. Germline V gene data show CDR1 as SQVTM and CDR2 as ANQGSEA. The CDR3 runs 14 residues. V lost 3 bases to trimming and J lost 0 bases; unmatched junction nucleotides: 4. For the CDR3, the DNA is TGCAGCGTTGACAGGGGGTTAGCTAACTATGGCTACACCTTC. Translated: CSVDRGLANYGYTF.

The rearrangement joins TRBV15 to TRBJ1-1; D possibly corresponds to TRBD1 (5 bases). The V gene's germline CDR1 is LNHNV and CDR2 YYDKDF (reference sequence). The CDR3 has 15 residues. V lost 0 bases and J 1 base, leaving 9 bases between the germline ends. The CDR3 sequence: CATSRDRAQNTEAFF. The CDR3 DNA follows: TGTGCCACCAGCAGAGACAGGGCCCAGAACACTGAAGCTTTCTTT.

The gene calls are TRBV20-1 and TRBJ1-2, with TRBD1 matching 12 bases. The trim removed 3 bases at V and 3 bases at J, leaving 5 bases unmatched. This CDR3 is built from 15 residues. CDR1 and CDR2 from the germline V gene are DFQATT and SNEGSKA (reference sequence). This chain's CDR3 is CSASGTGGVDYGYTF. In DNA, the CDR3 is TGCAGTGCTAGTGGGACAGGGGGCGTCGACTATGGCTACACCTTC.

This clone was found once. The CDR3 here is CASSPRAGNHNEQFF. DNA for the CDR3: TGTGCCAGCTCACCACGAGCCGGGAACCACAATGAGCAGTTCTTC. The rearrangement links TRBV18 to TRBJ2-1, with D maybe TRBD2 (5 bases). The CDR3 covers 15 residues. Trimming cost V 1 base and J 5 bases, with 12 bases left between them. Germline assignment: CDR1 KGHSH and CDR2 LQKENI.

Here the CDR3 DNA reads TGCGCCAGCAGCTTGAACAGCGCGGGCGATTCACCCCTCCACTTT. It translates to CASSLNSAGDSPLHF. The rearrangement joins TRBV5-1 to TRBJ1-6; D not resolved. The germline gives CDR1 SGHRS, CDR2 YFSETQ. With 1 base removed from V and 8 bases from J, the gap between germline ends came to 13 bases. The CDR3 totals 15 residues. The variable domain in full, completed from reference TRBV5-1 and TRBJ1-6, reads KAGVTQTPRYLIKTRGQQVTLSCSPISGHRSVSWYQQTPGQGLQFLFEYFSETQRNKGNFPGRFSGRQFSNSRSEMNVSTLELGDSALYLCASSLNSAGDSPLHFGNGTRLTVT.

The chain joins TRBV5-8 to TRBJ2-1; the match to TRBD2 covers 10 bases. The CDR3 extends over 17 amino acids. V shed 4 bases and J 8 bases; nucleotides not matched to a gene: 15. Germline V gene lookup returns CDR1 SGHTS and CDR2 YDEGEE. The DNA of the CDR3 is TGTGCCAGCAGCCCCAGCGGGGCTAGCGGGAGTAAGGATGAGCAGTTCTTC. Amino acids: CASSPSGASGSKDEQFF. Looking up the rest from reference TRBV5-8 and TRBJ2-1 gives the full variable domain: EAGVTQSPTHLIKTRGQQATLRCSPISGHTSVYWYQQALGLGLQFLLWYDEGEERNRGNFPPRFSGRQFPNYSSELNVNALELEDSALYLCASSPSGASGSKDEQFFGPGTRLTVL.

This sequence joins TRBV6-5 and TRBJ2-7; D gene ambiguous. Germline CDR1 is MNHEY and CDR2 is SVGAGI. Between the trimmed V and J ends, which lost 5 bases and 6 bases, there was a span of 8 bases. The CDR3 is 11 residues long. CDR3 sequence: CASSRSGEQYF. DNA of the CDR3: TGTGCCAGCAGTCGGAGTGGCGAGCAGTACTTC.

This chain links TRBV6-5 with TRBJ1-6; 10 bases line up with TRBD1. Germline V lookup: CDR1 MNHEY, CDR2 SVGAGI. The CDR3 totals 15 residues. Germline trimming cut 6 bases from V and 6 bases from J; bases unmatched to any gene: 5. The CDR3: CASSTGQGGNSPLHF. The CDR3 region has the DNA TGTGCCAGCAGCACTGGACAGGGGGGTAATTCACCCCTCCACTTT.

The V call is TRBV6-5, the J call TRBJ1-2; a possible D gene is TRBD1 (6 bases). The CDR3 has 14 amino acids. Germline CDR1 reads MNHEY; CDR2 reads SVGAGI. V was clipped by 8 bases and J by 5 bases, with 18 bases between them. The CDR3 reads CASRQQGHTYGYTF. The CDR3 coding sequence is TGTGCCAGCCGACAGCAGGGACATACGTATGGCTACACCTTC.

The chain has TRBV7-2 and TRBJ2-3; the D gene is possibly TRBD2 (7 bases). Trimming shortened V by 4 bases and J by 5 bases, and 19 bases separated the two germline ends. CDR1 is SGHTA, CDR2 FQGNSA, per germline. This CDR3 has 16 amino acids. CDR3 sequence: CASSSREGGGVDTQYF. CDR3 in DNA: TGTGCCAGCAGCTCTAGAGAGGGAGGGGGTGTAGATACGCAGTATTTT.

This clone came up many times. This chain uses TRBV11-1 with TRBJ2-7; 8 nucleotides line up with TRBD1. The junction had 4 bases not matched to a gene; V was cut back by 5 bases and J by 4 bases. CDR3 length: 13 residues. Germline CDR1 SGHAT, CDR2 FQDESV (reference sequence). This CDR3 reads CASSPRGRYEQYF. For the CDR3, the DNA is TGTGCCAGCAGCCCCAGGGGGCGTTACGAGCAGTACTTC.

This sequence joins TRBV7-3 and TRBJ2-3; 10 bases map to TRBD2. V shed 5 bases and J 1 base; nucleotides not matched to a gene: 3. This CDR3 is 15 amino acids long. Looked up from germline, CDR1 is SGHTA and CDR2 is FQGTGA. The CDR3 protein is CASSSGRGRTDTQYF. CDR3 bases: TGTGCCAGCAGCAGCGGGAGGGGACGCACAGATACGCAGTATTTT.

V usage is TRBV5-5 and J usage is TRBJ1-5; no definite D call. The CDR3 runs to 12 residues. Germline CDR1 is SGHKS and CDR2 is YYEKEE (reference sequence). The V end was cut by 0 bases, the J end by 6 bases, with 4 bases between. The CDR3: CASSLDRQPQHF. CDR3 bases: TGTGCCAGCAGCTTGGATCGTCAGCCCCAGCATTTT.

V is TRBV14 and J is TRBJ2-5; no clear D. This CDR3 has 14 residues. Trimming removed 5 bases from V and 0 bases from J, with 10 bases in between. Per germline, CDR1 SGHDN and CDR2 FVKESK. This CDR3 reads CASSFRFNQETQYF. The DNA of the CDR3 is TGTGCCAGCAGCTTCCGGTTCAACCAAGAGACCCAGTACTTC.

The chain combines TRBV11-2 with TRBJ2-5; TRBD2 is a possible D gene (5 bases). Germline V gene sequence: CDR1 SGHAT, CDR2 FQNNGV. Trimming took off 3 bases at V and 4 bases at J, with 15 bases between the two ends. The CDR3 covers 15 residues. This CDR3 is CASSLGRLGVETQYF. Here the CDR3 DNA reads TGTGCCAGCAGCTTGGGTCGATTGGGAGTAGAGACCCAGTACTTC.

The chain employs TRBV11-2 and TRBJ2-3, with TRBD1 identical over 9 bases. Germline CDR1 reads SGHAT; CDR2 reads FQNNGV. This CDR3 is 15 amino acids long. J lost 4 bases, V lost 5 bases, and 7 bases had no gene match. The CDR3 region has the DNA TGTGCCAGCAGCCCCCGGGACAGGGCAGCAGATACGCAGTATTTT. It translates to CASSPRDRAADTQYF. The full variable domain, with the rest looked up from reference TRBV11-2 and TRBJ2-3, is EAGVAQSPRYKIIEKRQSVAFWCNPISGHATLYWYQQILGQGPKLLIQFQNNGVVDDSQLPKDRFSAERLKGVDSTLKIQPAKLEDSAVYLCASSPRDRAADTQYFGPGTRLTVL.

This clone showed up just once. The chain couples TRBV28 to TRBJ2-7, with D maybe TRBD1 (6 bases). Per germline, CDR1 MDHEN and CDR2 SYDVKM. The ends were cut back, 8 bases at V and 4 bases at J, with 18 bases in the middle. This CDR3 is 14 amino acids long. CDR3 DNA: TGTGCCAGCCTCCCCCCGGGACAAACGTACGAGCAGTACTTC. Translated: CASLPPGQTYEQYF.